This T cell receptor (beta chain) was retrieved from a study of human T cells and chemical hapten exposure. In TCRdb, the RACE reads were re-called with MiXCR into one record per CDR3 protein. Of under 300,000 distinct CDR3 sequences in the sample, about 9% were seen once. Study-wide points: Expanded TCRs grouped into significantly more large CDR3 similarity clusters than controls produced. DPC sensitization did not alter TCRs above 1 in 1000 frequency.

In regard to this clonotype: Its antigen is undetermined.

The time point here: pre-sensitization, week 0. This sample's treatment: therapeutic diphenylcyclopropenone sensitization with weekly scalp DPC. Trimming removed 5 bases at V and 2 bases at J, with 16 bases between. The CDR3 runs to 14 residues. From germline, CDR1 is DFQATT and CDR2 SNEGSKA (reference sequence). The sequence was collected from a woman in her forties with alopecia areata. Some clones in this sample may be carry-over from other donors' samples. The V gene is TRBV20-1, the J gene TRBJ2-7, with D possibly being TRBD1 or TRBD2 (6 bases each). The sample was whole blood, taken in connection with sensitization to the hapten diphenylcyclopropenone (DPC). CDR3 DNA: TGCAGTGCTCGGGGGCCAGCGGACCCCTACGAGCAGTACTTC. Translated: CSARGPADPYEQYF.